The next 11 T cell receptor beta chains were all read from a single sample in a study of graft-versus-host responses after intestinal transplantation. This table comes from immunoSEQ multiplex PCR, and its TCRdb copy is limited to in-frame clones, with some not included. The table shows approximately 81,000 clones, with more than 75% occurring only once. The antigens for these receptors are not known. The sample was unstimulated CD8+ T cells sorted from spleen or lymph node cells, taken before transplant. These receptor sequences come from a human donor who was the organ donor for an intestinal transplant.

V usage is TRBV6-5 and J usage is TRBJ1-1; D call uncertain. Germline CDR1 and CDR2: MNHEY and SVGAGI. V dropped 0 bases and J dropped 5 bases, with 7 bases sitting between them. CDR3 length: 13 residues. CDR3 coding DNA: TGTGCCAGCAGTTACTCTAGCTTAACTGAAGCTTTCTTT. Amino acid sequence: CASSYSSLTEAFF.

The chain joins TRBV6-1 to TRBJ1-1, with D perhaps matching TRBD1 (5 bases). The V and J ends lost 8 bases and 3 bases respectively, with 19 bases between them. Per germline, CDR1 MNHNS and CDR2 SASEGT. The CDR3 is 15 residues long. CDR3 nucleotide sequence: TGTGCCAGCGGGGGGGGTACTCCTCTGGACACTGAAGCTTTCTTT. Amino acid sequence: CASGGGTPLDTEAFF.

This chain connects TRBV7-9 to TRBJ2-1; 7 nucleotides match TRBD2. V was pared by 4 bases and J by 2 bases, with 11 bases of the junction left unmatched. This CDR3 contains 17 residues. Germline CDR1 reads SEHNR; CDR2 reads FQNEAQ (reference sequence). The DNA for the CDR3 is TGTGCCAGCAGCTCTAGAAGCGGGGTGAGTCCCTACAATGAGCAGTTCTTC. It encodes CASSSRSGVSPYNEQFF. The full variable domain, rest sourced from reference TRBV7-9 and TRBJ2-1, is DTGVSQNPRHKITKRGQNVTFRCDPISEHNRLYWYRQTLGQGPEFLTYFQNEAQLEKSRLLSDRFSAERPKGSFSTLEIQRTEQGDSAMYLCASSSRSGVSPYNEQFFGPGTRLTVL.

CDR3 loop: CASSYSKGGGTEAFF. CDR3 nucleotides: TGTGCCAGCAGTTACTCGAAAGGGGGTGGCACTGAAGCTTTCTTT. The rearrangement links TRBV6-5 to TRBJ1-1, with TRBD1 as a possible D gene (6 bases). With 0 bases removed from V and 4 bases from J, the gap between germline ends came to 12 bases. This CDR3 region has 15 residues. In germline, CDR1 is MNHEY, CDR2 SVGAGI.

The chain employs TRBV5-1 and TRBJ2-7, with a possible D match to TRBD1 (5 bases). Trimming took off 1 base at V and 0 bases at J, with 14 bases between the two ends. The CDR3 totals 16 residues. Germline V gene lookup returns CDR1 SGHRS and CDR2 YFSETQ. The CDR3 DNA follows: TGCGCCAGCAGCTTGTTTGGGGCCTTGAACTCCTACGAGCAGTACTTC. Protein product: CASSLFGALNSYEQYF.

The chain is built from TRBV7-9 and TRBJ1-5, with D tentatively TRBD1 (6 bases). The CDR3 is made up of 16 amino acids. The V end lost 2 bases, the J end lost 5 bases, and 16 bases lay between the germline ends. The germline V gene encodes CDR1 SEHNR and CDR2 FQNEAQ (reference sequence). The CDR3 protein is CASSLTVTGLDQPQHF. Here the CDR3 DNA reads TGTGCCAGCAGCTTAACGGTAACAGGGCTAGATCAGCCCCAGCATTTT.

This clone has more than one count but fewer than ten. The chain is built from TRBV28 and TRBJ2-7; either TRBD1 or TRBD2 may supply D (5 bases each). The ends were cut back, 2 bases at V and 2 bases at J, with 16 bases in the middle. The CDR3 loop spans 16 amino acids. Germline assignment: CDR1 MDHEN and CDR2 SYDVKM. The CDR3 region is CASSLNRDVGPYEQYF. The CDR3 coding sequence is TGTGCCAGCAGTTTAAACCGGGACGTAGGGCCCTACGAGCAGTACTTC.

V usage is TRBV30 and J usage is TRBJ2-7, with 9 bases identical to TRBD1. The CDR3 covers 14 residues. Germline lookup yields CDR1 GTSNPN and CDR2 SVGIG (reference sequence). Germline trimming cut 5 bases from V and 4 bases from J; bases unmatched to any gene: 9. The CDR3 is CAWDFGQGMYEQYF. The CDR3 DNA reads as TGTGCCTGGGATTTCGGACAGGGGATGTACGAGCAGTACTTC.

This clone was seen a single time. This chain links TRBV7-9 with TRBJ2-5; a possible D gene is TRBD2 (5 bases). V was pared by 0 bases and J by 0 bases, with 5 bases between. The CDR3 has 14 amino acids. Germline CDR1 is SEHNR and CDR2 is FQNEAQ (reference sequence). As DNA, the CDR3 is TGTGCCAGCAGCTTAGCCGGGAACCAAGAGACCCAGTACTTC. Residues: CASSLAGNQETQYF.

CDR3 in DNA: TGTGCCAGCGAATTCGGGGGCCCCTACAATGAGCAGTTCTTC. It codes for CASEFGGPYNEQFF. The gene calls are TRBV7-9 and TRBJ2-1; D may correspond to TRBD1 or TRBD2 (6 bases each). Trimming removed 8 bases at V and 2 bases at J, with 13 bases between. The germline CDR1 and CDR2 sequences are SEHNR and FQNEAQ (reference sequence). CDR3 length: 14 amino acids.

The rearrangement links TRBV2 to TRBJ2-2; 9 bases line up with TRBD1. Germline-derived CDR1 and CDR2 are SNHLY and FYNNEI. The CDR3 has 14 residues. The V gene end was trimmed by 5 bases and the J gene end by 7 bases; junction bases not matched to a gene: 5. CDR3 bases: TGTGCCAGCAGTTCAGGACAGGGGTACGGGGAGCTGTTTTTT. Its protein product is CASSSGQGYGELFF.